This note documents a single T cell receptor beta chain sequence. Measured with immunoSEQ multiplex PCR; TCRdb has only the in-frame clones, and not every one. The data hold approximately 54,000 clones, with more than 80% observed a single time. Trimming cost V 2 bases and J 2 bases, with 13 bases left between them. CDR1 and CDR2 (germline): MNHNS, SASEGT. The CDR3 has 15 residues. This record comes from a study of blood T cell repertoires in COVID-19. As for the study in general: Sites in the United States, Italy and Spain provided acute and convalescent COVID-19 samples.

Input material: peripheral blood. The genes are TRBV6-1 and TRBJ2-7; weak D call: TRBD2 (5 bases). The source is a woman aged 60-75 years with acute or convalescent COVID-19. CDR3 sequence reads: CASSEPGLVTYEQYF. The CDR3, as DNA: TGTGCCAGCAGTGAACCGGGGTTGGTTACCTACGAGCAGTACTTC.